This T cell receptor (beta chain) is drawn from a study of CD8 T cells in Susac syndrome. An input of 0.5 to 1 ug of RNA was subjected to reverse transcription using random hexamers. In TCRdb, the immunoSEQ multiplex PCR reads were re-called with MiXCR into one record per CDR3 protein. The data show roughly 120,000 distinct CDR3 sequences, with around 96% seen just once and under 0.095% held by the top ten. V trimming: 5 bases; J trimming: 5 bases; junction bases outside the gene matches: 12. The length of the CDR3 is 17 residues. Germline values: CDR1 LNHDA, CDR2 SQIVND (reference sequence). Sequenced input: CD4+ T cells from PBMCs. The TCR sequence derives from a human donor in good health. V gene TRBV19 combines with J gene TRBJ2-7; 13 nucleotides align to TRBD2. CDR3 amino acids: CASSPNRGLAGDNEQYF. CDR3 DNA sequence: TGTGCCAGTAGTCCAAACCGCGGACTAGCGGGAGACAACGAGCAGTACTTC.